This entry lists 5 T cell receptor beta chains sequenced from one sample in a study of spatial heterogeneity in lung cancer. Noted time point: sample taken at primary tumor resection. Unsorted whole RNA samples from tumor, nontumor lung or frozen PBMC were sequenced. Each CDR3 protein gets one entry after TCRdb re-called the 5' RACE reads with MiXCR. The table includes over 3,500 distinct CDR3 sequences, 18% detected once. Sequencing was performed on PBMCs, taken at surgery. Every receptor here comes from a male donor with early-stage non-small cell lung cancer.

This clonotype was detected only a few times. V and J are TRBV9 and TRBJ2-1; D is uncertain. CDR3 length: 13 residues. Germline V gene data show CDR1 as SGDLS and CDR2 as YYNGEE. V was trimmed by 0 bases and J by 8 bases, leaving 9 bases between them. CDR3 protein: CASSVEGFDEQFF. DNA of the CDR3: TGTGCCAGCAGCGTAGAAGGGTTCGATGAGCAGTTCTTC. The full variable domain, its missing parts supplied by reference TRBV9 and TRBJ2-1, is DSGVTQTPKHLITATGQRVTLRCSPRSGDLSVYWYQQSLDQGLQFLIQYYNGEERAKGNILERFSAQQFPDLHSELNLSSLELGDSALYFCASSVEGFDEQFFGPGTRLTVL.

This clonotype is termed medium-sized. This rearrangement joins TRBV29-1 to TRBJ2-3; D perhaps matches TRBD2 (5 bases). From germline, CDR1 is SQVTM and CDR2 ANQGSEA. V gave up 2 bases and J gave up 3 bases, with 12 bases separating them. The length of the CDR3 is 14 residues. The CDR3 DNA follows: TGCAGCGTTGAACCGGGGTACGGAACAGATACGCAGTATTTT. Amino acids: CSVEPGYGTDTQYF.

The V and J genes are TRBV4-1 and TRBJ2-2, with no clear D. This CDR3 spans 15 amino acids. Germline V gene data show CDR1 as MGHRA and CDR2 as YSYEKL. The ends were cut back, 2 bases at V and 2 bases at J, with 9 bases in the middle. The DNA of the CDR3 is TGCGCCAGCAGCCAAAACAGTATCAACACCGGGGAGCTGTTTTTT. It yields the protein CASSQNSINTGELFF.

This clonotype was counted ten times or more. The CDR3 DNA sequence: TGTGCCAGCAGCCAAGCACTGAACACTGAAGCTTTCTTT. This codes for CASSQALNTEAFF. This chain links TRBV3-1 with TRBJ1-1, with D unclear. The CDR3 has 13 residues. The germline gives CDR1 LGHDT, CDR2 YNNKEL (reference sequence). Trimming removed 1 base at V and 0 bases at J, with 3 bases between.

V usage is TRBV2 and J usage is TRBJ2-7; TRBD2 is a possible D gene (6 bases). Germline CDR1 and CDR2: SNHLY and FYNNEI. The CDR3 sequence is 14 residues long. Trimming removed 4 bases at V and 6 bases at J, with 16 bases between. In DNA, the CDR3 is TGTGCCAGCAGTGTATCCGGGAGTGGTGGCGAGCAGTACTTC. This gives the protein CASSVSGSGGEQYF.